This is a list of T cell receptor beta chains from one sample in a study of blood T cell repertoires in COVID-19. Some clones are missing from TCRdb's copy, which holds only in-frame ones; the method was immunoSEQ multiplex PCR. Found here are roughly 320,000 clones, around 87% of them singletons; the top ten hold about 1.2%. The sample consisted of peripheral blood. These receptors were taken from a man in his 70s with acute or convalescent COVID-19. Each CDR3 is given with its conserved first and last residue. A D gene is named only where the DNA matches it firmly.

TRBV7-9	TRBJ1-1	NA	CASSLVGGNTEAFF
TRBV18	TRBJ2-7	NA	CASSPPSDSHSYEQYF
TRBV7-2	TRBJ2-7	NA	CASSLDGGMLEQYF
TRBV5-1	TRBJ1-2	NA	CASTPTDSEIYGYTF
TRBV20-1	TRBJ1-1	NA	CSARAYGFAFF
TRBV28	TRBJ1-1	NA	CASSLSHGLQGGAFF
TRBV7-8	TRBJ2-2	TRBD2	CASKVPPMRGAMNTGELFF
TRBV19	TRBJ1-4	TRBD1	CASSLTGVGEKLFF
TRBV6-6	TRBJ2-3	NA	CASRESGHSTDTQYF
TRBV5-4	TRBJ1-6	NA	CASSSAGRDNSPLHF
TRBV15	TRBJ2-1	TRBD2	CATSRDRGREGLDEQFF
TRBV29-1	TRBJ2-7	TRBD1	CSVRGGFRTGDDEQYF
TRBV5-4	TRBJ1-3	TRBD1	CASSSRQGAHGNTIYF
TRBV21-1	TRBJ1-1	NA	CASSKAIFGQNTEAFF
TRBV24-1	TRBJ2-1	TRBD1	CATSDPPRQGSSYNEQFF
TRBV5-6	TRBJ2-5	NA	CASSLDPGETQYF
TRBV7-9	TRBJ1-6	TRBD1	CASSPPGQGDSPLHF
TRBV19	TRBJ2-1	NA	CASRDSPAGSNEQFF
TRBV5-5	TRBJ2-2	NA	CASSLWQGTSGELFF
TRBV11-2	TRBJ1-4	TRBD1	CASSINRGANEKLFF
TRBV30	TRBJ1-3	NA	CAWSPRGWSGNTIYF
TRBV5-1	TRBJ2-5	TRBD2	CASSLAGGETQYF
TRBV15	TRBJ2-2	TRBD1	CATSRGFGQGVAGELFF
TRBV19	TRBJ1-3	NA	CASRRASGNTIYF
TRBV4-1	TRBJ2-1	NA	CASSQDQRALYNEQFF
TRBV5-1	TRBJ2-7	TRBD1	CASSIGTGREQYF
TRBV28	TRBJ2-2	TRBD1	CASRLDGTGGSGELFF
TRBV10-3	TRBJ2-7	TRBD2	CAISEITGGTYEQYF
TRBV19	TRBJ2-5	TRBD1	CASREDRFSKTQYF